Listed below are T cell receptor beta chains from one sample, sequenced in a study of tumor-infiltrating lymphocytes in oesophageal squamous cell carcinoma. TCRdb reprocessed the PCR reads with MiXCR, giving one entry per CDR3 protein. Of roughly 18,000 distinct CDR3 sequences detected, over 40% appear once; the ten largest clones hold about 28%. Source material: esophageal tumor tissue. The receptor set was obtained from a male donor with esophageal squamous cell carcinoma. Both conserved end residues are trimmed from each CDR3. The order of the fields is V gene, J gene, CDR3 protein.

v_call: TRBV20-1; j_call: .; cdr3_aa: SARQSQGQF
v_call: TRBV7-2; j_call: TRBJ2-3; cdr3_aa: ASSPSVVPDTQY
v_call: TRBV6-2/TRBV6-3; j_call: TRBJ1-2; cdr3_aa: ASSSTDRFLLGYT
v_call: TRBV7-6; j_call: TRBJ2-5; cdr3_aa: ASSLGQGVETQY
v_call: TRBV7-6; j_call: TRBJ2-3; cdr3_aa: ASSSTGYPDTQY
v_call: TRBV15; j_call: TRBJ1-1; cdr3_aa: ATSGRDTLFRTEAF
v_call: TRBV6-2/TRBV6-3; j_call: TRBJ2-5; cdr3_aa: ASSWAGGTDTQY
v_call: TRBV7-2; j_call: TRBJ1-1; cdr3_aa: ASTLRIMNTEAF
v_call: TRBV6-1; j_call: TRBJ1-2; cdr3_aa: ASSSYPIQGVDGYT
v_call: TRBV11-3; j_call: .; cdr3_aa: ASSPGGAKEQF
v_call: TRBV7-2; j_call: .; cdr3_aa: ASSLWGQNSYNEQF
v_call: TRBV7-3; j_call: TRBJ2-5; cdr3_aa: ASSPHSGTSGRETQY
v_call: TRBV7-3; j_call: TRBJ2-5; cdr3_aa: ASSPGGPETQY
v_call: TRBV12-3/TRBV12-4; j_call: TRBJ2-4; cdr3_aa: ANARTGGGTGELY
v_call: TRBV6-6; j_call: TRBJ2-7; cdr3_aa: ASSYSFGSYEQY
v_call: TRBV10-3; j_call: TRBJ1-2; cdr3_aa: AISEGAGYT
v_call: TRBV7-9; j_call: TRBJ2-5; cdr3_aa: ASSGGLGETQY
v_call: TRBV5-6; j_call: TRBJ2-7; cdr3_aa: ASSLNPGPYEQY
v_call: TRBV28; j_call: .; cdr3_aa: ASSRTLWTQY
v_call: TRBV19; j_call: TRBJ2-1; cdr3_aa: ASNEWGLAGGWNEQF
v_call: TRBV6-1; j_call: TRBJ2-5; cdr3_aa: ASSPGGRGETQY
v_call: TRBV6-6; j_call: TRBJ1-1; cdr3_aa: ASSYTPAGTEAF
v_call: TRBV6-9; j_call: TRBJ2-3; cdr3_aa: ASSWGGRRTDTQY
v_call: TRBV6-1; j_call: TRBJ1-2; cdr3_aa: ASSDRTYGYT
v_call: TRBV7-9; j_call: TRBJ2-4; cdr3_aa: ASSGQGQWGEAKNIQY
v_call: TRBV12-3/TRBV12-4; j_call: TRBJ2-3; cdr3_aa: ASIGLLGTDTQY
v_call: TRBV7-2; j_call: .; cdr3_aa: ASSLGGATYNEQF
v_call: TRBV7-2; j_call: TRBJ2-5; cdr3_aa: ASSPARETQY
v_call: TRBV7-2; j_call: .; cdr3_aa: ASRPSGRAVYEQY
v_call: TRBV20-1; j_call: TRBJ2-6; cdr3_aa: SARVQVTGANVLT
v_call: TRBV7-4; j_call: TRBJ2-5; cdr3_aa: ASSSRRQGDRNEQY
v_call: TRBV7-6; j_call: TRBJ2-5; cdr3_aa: ASSLAGETQY
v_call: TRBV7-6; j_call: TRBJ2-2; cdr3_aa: ASSLRAGGTTGELF
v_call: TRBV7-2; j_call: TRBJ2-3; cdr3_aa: ASSLAGLITDTQY
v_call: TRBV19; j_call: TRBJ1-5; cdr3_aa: ASSINPRTGSNQPQH
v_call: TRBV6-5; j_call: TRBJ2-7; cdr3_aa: ASSYSIDYQQY
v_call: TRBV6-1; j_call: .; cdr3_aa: ASSALIEQF
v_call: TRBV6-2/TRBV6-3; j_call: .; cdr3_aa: ASSRGPFSDNEQF
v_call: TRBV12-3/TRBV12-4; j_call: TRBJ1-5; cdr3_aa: ASSIKLQTGFSQPQH
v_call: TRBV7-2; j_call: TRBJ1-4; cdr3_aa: ASSLEPGQRNEKLF
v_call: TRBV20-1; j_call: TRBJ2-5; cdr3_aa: SASHRDSYNEQY
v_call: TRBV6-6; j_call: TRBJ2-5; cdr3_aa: ASSDNYRRKPQETQY
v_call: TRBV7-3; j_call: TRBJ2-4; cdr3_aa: ASSLDASYNEQY
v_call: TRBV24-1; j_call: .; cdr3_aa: ATSDSGLQNIQY
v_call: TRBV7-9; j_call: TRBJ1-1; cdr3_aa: ASSLFPGNTEAF
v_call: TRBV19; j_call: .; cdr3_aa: ASSILGGTYEQF
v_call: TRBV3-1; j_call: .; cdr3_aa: ASSPWTSGTDEQF
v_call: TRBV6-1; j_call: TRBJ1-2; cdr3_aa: ASSQDRNYGYT
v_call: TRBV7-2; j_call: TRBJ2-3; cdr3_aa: ASAGFGTDTQY
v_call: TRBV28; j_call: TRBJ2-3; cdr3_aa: ASRPTGRGDTQY
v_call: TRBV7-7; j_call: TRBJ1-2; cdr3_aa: ASSSTGNKMGGYT
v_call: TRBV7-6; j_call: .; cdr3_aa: ASSSLSHNEQF
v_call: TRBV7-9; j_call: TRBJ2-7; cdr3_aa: ASSLLTSGGEWY
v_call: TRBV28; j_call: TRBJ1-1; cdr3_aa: ASNLLRGRTNTEAF
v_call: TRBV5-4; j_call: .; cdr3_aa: ASSPGTGGVETQY